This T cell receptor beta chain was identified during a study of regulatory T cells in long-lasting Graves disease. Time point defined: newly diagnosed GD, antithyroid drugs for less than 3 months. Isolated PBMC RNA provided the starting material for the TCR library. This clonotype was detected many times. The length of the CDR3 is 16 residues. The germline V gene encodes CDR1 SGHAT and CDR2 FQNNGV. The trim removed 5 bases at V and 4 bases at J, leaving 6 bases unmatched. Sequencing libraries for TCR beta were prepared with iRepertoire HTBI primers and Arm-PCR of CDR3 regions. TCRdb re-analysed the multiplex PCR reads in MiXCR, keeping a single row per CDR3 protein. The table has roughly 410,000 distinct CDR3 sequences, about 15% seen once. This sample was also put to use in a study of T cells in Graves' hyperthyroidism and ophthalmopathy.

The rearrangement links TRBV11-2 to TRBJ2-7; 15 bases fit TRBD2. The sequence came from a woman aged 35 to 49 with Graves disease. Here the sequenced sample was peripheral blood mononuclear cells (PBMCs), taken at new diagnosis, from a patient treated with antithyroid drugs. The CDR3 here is CASSGPGLAGGYEQYF. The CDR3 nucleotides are TGTGCCAGCAGCGGACCGGGACTAGCGGGAGGATACGAGCAGTACTTC.